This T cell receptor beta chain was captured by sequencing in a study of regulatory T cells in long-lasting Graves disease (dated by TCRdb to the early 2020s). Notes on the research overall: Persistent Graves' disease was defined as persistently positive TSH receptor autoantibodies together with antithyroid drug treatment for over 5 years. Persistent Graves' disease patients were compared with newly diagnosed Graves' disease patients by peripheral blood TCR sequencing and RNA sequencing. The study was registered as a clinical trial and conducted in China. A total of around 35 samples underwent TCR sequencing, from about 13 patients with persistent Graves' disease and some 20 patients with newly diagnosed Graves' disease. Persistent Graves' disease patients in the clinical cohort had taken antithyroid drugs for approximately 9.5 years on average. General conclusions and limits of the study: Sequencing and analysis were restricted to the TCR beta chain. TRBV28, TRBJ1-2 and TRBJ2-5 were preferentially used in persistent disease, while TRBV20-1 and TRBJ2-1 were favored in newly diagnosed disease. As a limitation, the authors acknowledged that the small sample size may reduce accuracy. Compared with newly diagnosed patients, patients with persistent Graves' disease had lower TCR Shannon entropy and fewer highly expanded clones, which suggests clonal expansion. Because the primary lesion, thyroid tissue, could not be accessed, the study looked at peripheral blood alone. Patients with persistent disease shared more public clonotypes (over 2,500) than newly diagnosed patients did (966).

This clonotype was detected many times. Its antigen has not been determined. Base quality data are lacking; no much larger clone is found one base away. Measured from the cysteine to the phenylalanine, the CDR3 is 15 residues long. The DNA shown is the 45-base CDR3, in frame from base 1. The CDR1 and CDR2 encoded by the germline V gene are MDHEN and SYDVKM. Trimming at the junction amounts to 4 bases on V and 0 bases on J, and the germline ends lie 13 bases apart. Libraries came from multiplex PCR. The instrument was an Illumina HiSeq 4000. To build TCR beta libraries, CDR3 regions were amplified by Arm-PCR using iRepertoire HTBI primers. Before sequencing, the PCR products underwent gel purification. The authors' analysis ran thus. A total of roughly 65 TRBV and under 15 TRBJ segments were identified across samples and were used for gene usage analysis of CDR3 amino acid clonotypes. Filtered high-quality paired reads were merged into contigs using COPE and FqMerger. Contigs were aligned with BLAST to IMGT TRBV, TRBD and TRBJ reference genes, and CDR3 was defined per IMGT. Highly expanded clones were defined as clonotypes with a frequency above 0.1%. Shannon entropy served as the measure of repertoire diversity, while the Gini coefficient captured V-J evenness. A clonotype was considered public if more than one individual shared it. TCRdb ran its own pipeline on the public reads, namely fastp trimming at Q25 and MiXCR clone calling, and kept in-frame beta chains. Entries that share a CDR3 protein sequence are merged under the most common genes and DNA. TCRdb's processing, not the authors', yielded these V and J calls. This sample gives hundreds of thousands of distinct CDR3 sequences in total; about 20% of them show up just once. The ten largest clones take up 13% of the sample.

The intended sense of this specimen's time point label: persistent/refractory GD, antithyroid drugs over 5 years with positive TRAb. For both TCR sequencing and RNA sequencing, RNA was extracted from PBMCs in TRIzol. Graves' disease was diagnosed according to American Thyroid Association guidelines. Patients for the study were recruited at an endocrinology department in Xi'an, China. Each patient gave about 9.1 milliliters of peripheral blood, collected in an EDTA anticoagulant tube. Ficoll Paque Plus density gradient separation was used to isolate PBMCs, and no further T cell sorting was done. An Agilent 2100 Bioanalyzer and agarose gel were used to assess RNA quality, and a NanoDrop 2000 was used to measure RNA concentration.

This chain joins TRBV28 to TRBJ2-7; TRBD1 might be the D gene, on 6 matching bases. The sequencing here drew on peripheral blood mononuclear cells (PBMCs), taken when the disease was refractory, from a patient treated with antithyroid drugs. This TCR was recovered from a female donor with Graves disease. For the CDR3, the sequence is CASSSLGGTSYEQYF. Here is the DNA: TGTGCCAGCAGTTCCCTTGGGGGCACCTCCTACGAGCAGTACTTC.